Given below is one T cell receptor beta chain in context. The sample originates from a study of blood T cell repertoires in COVID-19. The wider study: The samples span acute and convalescent COVID-19 from the United States, Italy and Spain. PBMCs, B-cell-depleted T cells, or T cells provided the cDNA or gDNA that made up the material.

In the source study's methods: Cell counts per sample came from amplifying reference gene primers. Repertoires were generated with immunoSEQ multiplex PCR, while TCRdb's copy carries only in-frame clones and drops some. V and J calls and clone size are those listed in that table; D and trimming were worked out from the DNA. The repertoire has about 75,000 clones, approximately 82% of them found once; the top ten carry about a fifth. The CDR3 contains 15 residues. From germline, CDR1 is SGHNT and CDR2 YYREEE (reference sequence). Between the trimmed V and J ends, which lost 0 bases and 4 bases, there was a span of 11 bases.

Sequences were obtained from peripheral blood. The chain carries TRBV5-4 and TRBJ2-1, with a tentative D call TRBD2 (5 bases). This TCR came from a woman aged 50 to 60 with acute or convalescent COVID-19. CDR3 nucleotide sequence: TGTGCCAGCAGCTTGGCGAGCGGTCCTTACAATGAGCAGTTCTTC. This translates into CASSLASGPYNEQFF.